The source of this TCR beta chain is a study of shared clonotypes between healthy human individuals. On the study more broadly: CD4 naive and memory got three plates each, CD8 naive two, CD8 memory one.

Germline V gene lookup returns CDR1 MNHNY and CDR2 SVGAGI (reference sequence). The J segment lost 5 bases and the V segment lost 4 bases, leaving 8 bases of the junction unmatched. This CDR3 comprises 15 residues. The study separated CD4+ cells into CD45RA+ naive and CD45RA-negative memory subsets. Sequencing used immunoSEQ multiplex PCR; TCRdb keeps in-frame clones, though not all of them. The repertoire holds 150,000 to 200,000 clones, with approximately 92% as singletons. Sequences were obtained from naive CD4+ T cells sorted from blood. Sample subset: CD45RA+ positively selected. The chain joins TRBV6-6 to TRBJ1-1; TRBD1 aligns across 9 bases. This TCR came from a woman in her twenties or thirties in good health. CDR3 coding DNA: TGTGCCAGCAGTTCCCGGACAGGGGCGGTTACTGAAGCTTTCTTT. Amino acids: CASSSRTGAVTEAFF.